This is a list of T cell receptor beta chains from one sample in a study of blood T cell repertoires in COVID-19. Libraries were prepared by immunoSEQ multiplex PCR; TCRdb keeps only in-frame clonotypes and omits some of them. The repertoire includes roughly 70,000 clones, less than 95% of them detected once, and roughly 0.53% sits in the top ten. Sequences were obtained from peripheral blood. Every receptor here comes from a man aged 45-65 years with COVID-19, enrolled during active disease. Both conserved end residues are trimmed from each CDR3. D genes are given only for firm matches.

j_call: TRBJ2-5; v_call: TRBV4-1; d_call: TRBD2; cdr3_aa: ASSTSGRASLGETQY
j_call: TRBJ2-3; v_call: TRBV4-1; d_call: TRBD2; cdr3_aa: ASSQAPGTSGIDTQY
j_call: TRBJ2-5; v_call: TRBV19; d_call: .; cdr3_aa: ASSIGLSAGQETQY
j_call: TRBJ1-5; v_call: TRBV6-5; d_call: TRBD1; cdr3_aa: ASSRGTGSNQPQH
j_call: TRBJ2-3; v_call: TRBV18; d_call: TRBD2; cdr3_aa: ASSPPAGARFTDTQY
j_call: TRBJ2-7; v_call: TRBV19; d_call: .; cdr3_aa: ASSMDDRAKKY
j_call: TRBJ2-7; v_call: TRBV13; d_call: .; cdr3_aa: ASSLRSRVY
j_call: TRBJ2-7; v_call: TRBV4-1; d_call: TRBD2; cdr3_aa: ASSPQGSGNYEQY
j_call: TRBJ2-3; v_call: TRBV4-2; d_call: .; cdr3_aa: ASSQDDADTQY
j_call: TRBJ2-3; v_call: TRBV19; d_call: .; cdr3_aa: ASAETRDTDTQY
j_call: TRBJ1-3; v_call: TRBV2; d_call: .; cdr3_aa: ASMSSGNTIY
j_call: TRBJ2-3; v_call: TRBV28; d_call: .; cdr3_aa: ASSLSSGFGTDTQY
j_call: TRBJ1-3; v_call: TRBV5-1; d_call: .; cdr3_aa: ASSRSGTDSGNTIY
j_call: TRBJ1-1; v_call: TRBV9; d_call: .; cdr3_aa: ASSTRQGEAF
j_call: TRBJ2-1; v_call: TRBV29-1; d_call: TRBD1; cdr3_aa: SVYSGTGYYNEQF
j_call: TRBJ2-1; v_call: TRBV10-3; d_call: .; cdr3_aa: AISEGLNEQF
j_call: TRBJ2-2; v_call: TRBV6-1; d_call: TRBD1; cdr3_aa: ASSGRDRVWTGELF
j_call: TRBJ1-3; v_call: TRBV19; d_call: TRBD1; cdr3_aa: ASSTGGDDTIY
j_call: TRBJ2-7; v_call: TRBV28; d_call: .; cdr3_aa: ASSLPRISSYEQY
j_call: TRBJ2-4; v_call: TRBV5-1; d_call: TRBD2; cdr3_aa: ASSLAGGLTNIQY
j_call: TRBJ1-6; v_call: TRBV15; d_call: .; cdr3_aa: ATSRGPRSPNSPLH
j_call: TRBJ2-1; v_call: TRBV2; d_call: TRBD2; cdr3_aa: ASSGGSGAYNEQF
j_call: TRBJ2-7; v_call: TRBV6-2/TRBV6-3; d_call: .; cdr3_aa: ASSRPLVPYEQY
j_call: TRBJ2-2; v_call: TRBV20-1; d_call: TRBD2; cdr3_aa: SASSGTSGSRELF
j_call: TRBJ1-5; v_call: TRBV19; d_call: .; cdr3_aa: ATSRAFHQPQH
j_call: TRBJ2-1; v_call: TRBV5-1; d_call: TRBD2; cdr3_aa: ASSPLSGSSYNEQF
j_call: TRBJ2-7; v_call: TRBV6-1; d_call: .; cdr3_aa: ASSEGATYEQY
j_call: TRBJ1-2; v_call: TRBV5-1; d_call: TRBD1; cdr3_aa: ASSLETGSGYT
j_call: TRBJ2-4; v_call: TRBV2; d_call: .; cdr3_aa: ASIGTTKNIQY
j_call: TRBJ2-7; v_call: TRBV7-2; d_call: .; cdr3_aa: ASSLTLGNPYEQY
j_call: TRBJ2-7; v_call: TRBV27; d_call: .; cdr3_aa: ASSLGSSHEQY
j_call: TRBJ1-4; v_call: TRBV7-6; d_call: TRBD1; cdr3_aa: ASSHKGRQGEKLF
j_call: TRBJ2-5; v_call: TRBV5-1; d_call: TRBD1; cdr3_aa: ASSSGTAQETQY
j_call: TRBJ1-2; v_call: TRBV25-1; d_call: TRBD1; cdr3_aa: ASSQSDRSSYGYT
j_call: TRBJ2-2; v_call: TRBV7-9; d_call: .; cdr3_aa: ASSLFSVTGELF
j_call: TRBJ2-7; v_call: TRBV6-2/TRBV6-3; d_call: .; cdr3_aa: ASSSRFRQYEQY
j_call: TRBJ2-5; v_call: TRBV6-5; d_call: .; cdr3_aa: ASSYSWSGVEETQY
j_call: TRBJ2-2; v_call: TRBV6-6; d_call: TRBD1; cdr3_aa: ASRSTGEAGELF
j_call: TRBJ1-4; v_call: TRBV6-6; d_call: TRBD1; cdr3_aa: ASRDVQGAANEKLF
j_call: TRBJ2-7; v_call: TRBV28; d_call: .; cdr3_aa: ASSSYRDEQY
j_call: TRBJ2-1; v_call: TRBV6-5; d_call: .; cdr3_aa: ASSRRQNNEQF
j_call: TRBJ2-1; v_call: TRBV5-1; d_call: .; cdr3_aa: ASSREAGQF
j_call: TRBJ2-1; v_call: TRBV12-5; d_call: TRBD2; cdr3_aa: ASGSPTSARRNEQF
j_call: TRBJ1-1; v_call: TRBV2; d_call: .; cdr3_aa: ASSAYGKNTEAF